This TCR beta chain was captured by sequencing in a study of cytomegalovirus exposure and HLA in healthy donors. Findings of the study overall: When a later analysis was performed, an Asian-associated ancestry cluster reportedly had fewer N-insertions than the approximately 680-donor mean. Overall, some 160 TCR beta chains were annotated as cytomegalovirus-associated. The authors considered a cluster of highly shared sequence variants likely to be a sequencing artifact.

Primers: 60 Vbeta forward and 13 Jbeta reverse. The data were produced by immunoSEQ multiplex PCR, yet TCRdb's version contains in-frame clones alone and is incomplete. Of 110,000 to 150,000 clones in the sample, 70% to 80% were seen once. There are 14 residues in the CDR3. CDR1 is SNHLY and CDR2 is FYNNEI in the germline V gene. V shed 5 bases, J shed 4 bases, and the junction held 5 bases outside the gene matches. A remark on this clone: Antigen unknown.

This clonotype originated in a man aged 18 to 30 in good health and CMV-seronegative. Material: PBMCs. The V and J genes are TRBV2 and TRBJ1-1, with 9 bases that match TRBD1. CDR3 DNA sequence: TGTGCCAGCAGTACACAGGGGGCAACCACTGAAGCTTTCTTT. This sequence encodes CASSTQGATTEAFF.